The TCR beta chain described here comes from a study of blood T cells in healthy people across ages. Details on this clonotype: What it binds is unknown.

This CDR3 contains 14 residues. The V segment lost 4 bases and the J segment 11 bases; nucleotides outside the gene matches: 12. Together with a sample-barcoded 5' primer, a J-beta primer mix was included in a second PCR lasting roughly 6 to 12 cycles. In TCRdb, the 5' RACE reads were re-called with MiXCR into one record per CDR3 protein. In the table there are 700,000 or so distinct CDR3 sequences, roughly 20% of which are singletons. Broader study findings: Per million T cells, TCR beta diversity dropped about linearly as age rose.

The chain links TRBV12-3 or TRBV12-4 to TRBJ2-5, with 8 bases lining up with TRBD1. The TCR was taken from a man aged 65-85 years in good health. Sequencing used blood. The CDR3 here is CASSSLGQGYEQYF. As DNA, the CDR3 is TGTGCCAGCAGTTCTCTCGGACAGGGCTATGAGCAGTACTTC.